This T cell receptor (beta chain) originates from a study of T-cell reconstitution after alpha-beta-depleted transplantation in children (dated by TCRdb to the mid-2010s). As for the study more broadly: The study quantitatively tracked T-cell immune reconstitution after TCRalphabeta/CD19-depleted allogeneic hematopoietic cell transplantation in children using TCR repertoire profiling.

Concerning this clonotype itself: No antigen is known for it. The record has no base qualities; no much larger clone is one base away.

Trimming at the junction amounts to 4 bases on V and 3 bases on J, and the germline ends lie 9 bases apart. The germline V gene encodes CDR1 LNHNV and CDR2 YYDKDF (reference sequence). The CDR3 holds 13 amino acids from the cysteine to the phenylalanine. The sequence is cut down to CDR3 DNA, 39 bases in frame from base 1. The library relied on PCR. Instrument used: Illumina HiSeq 2500. TCR library preparation used molecular barcoding, with unique molecular identifiers applied to normalize quantification of the TCRbeta repertoire. Using fastp at Q25 and MiXCR, TCRdb reprocessed the public reads and kept productive beta chains. Each entry is one CDR3 protein sequence, shown with its most common DNA and genes. The sample table lists almost 500,000 distinct CDR3 sequences, around 13% of them with a count of one. More than 5.5% of the sample rests with the top ten.

The clonotype originates from a human donor who donated a stem cell graft to a child with combined immunodeficiency. Recombination joined TRBV15 with TRBJ2-5, and perhaps TRBD2 as D gene, on 6 matching bases. Material: PBMCs from the stem cell graft donor, obtained from the stem cell graft. For the CDR3, the sequence is CATSNRLEETQYF. The nucleotides read TGTGCCACCAGCAACAGACTAGAAGAGACCCAGTACTTC. The reference TRBV15 and TRBJ2-5 proteins fill in what lies around the CDR3, so the full variable domain reads DAMVIQNPRYQVTQFGKPVTLSCSQTLNHNVMYWYQQKSSQAPKLLFHYYDKDFNNEADTPDNFQSRRPNTSFCFLDIRSPGLGDTAMYLCATSNRLEETQYFGPGTRLLVL.